This T cell receptor (beta chain) appears in the sequencing data of a study of CD8+ T cells in alopecia areata. Study-level points and caveats: Scalp samples also yield sequences of resident alphabeta T cells from normal skin. Greater clonality was observed in lesional scalp samples, especially alopecia totalis/universalis, versus normal scalp.

From germline, CDR1 is SEHNR and CDR2 FQNEAQ (reference sequence). The CDR3 has 17 residues. On this clone itself: Its antigen is not known. One end of the junction is discordant with germline, which a read error may explain. This same CDR3 is encoded by further DNA sequences in the sample.

Sequencing relied on a cDNA template that was reverse transcribed from extracted RNA. Data came from immunoSEQ multiplex PCR; TCRdb stores just in-frame clones and leaves some out. This sample has 90,000 or so clones, with 44% found just once. Treatment specified: oral pan-JAK inhibitor, 5-10 mg twice daily. Peripheral blood and lesional scalp punch biopsies were taken from alopecia areata patients. V usage is TRBV7-9 and J usage is TRBJ2-7; 11 bases are a match to TRBD2. This clonotype was obtained from a human donor with alopecia areata. This specimen was CD8+ T cells sorted from blood, taken at week 24, from a patient treated with tofacitinib. In DNA, the CDR3 is TGTGCCAGCAGCGCCCTCCCCCGTAGCGGGAGGGCCTACGAACAGTACTTC. The encoded protein is CASSALPRSGRAYEQYF. The whole variable domain, filled in from reference TRBV7-9 and TRBJ2-7, reads DTGVSQNPRHKITKRGQNVTFRCDPISEHNRLYWYRQTLGQGPEFLTYFQNEAQLEKSRLLSDRFSAERPKGSFSTLEIQRTEQGDSAMYLCASSALPRSGRAYEQYFGPGTRLTVT.